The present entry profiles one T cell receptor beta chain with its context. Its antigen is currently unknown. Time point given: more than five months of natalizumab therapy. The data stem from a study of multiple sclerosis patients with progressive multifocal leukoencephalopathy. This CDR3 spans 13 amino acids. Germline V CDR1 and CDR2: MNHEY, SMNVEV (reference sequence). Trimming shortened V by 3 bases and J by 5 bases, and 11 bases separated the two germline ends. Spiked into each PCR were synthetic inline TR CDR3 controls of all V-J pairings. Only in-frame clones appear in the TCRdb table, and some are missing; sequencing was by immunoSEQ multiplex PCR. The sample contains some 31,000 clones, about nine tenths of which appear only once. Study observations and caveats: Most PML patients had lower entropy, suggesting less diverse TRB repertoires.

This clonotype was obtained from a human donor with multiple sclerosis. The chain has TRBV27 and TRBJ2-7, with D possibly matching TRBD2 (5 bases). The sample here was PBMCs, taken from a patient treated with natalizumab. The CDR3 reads CASSLGGPNEQYF. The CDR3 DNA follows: TGTGCCAGCAGTTTGGGCGGGCCTAACGAGCAGTACTTC.